The 24 T cell receptor beta chains given below trace back to one sample, sequenced in a study of blood T cell repertoires in COVID-19. Assay: immunoSEQ multiplex PCR; the TCRdb copy retains only in-frame clones and omits some. The sample includes about 310,000 clones, almost 90% of them seen just once. Sample: peripheral blood. The receptors shown here come from a young woman with COVID-19, enrolled during active disease.

Points on this clone: The identical CDR3 is also encoded by other nucleotide sequences in the sample. The chain is built from TRBV27 and TRBJ1-5, with 7 bases that match TRBD1. Trimming removed 2 bases from V and 3 bases from J; junction bases left unmatched: 4. The CDR3 contains 15 residues. Germline CDR1 reads MNHEY; CDR2 reads SMNVEV (reference sequence). The CDR3 DNA reads as TGTGCCAGCAGTTTAGGAGGGGGCAACAATCAGCCCCAGCATTTT. It specifies CASSLGGGNNQPQHF.

CDR3 loop: CASSPQGDYGYTF. CDR3 nucleotides: TGTGCCAGCAGTCCCCAGGGGGACTATGGCTACACCTTC. The chain is built from TRBV7-2 and TRBJ1-2, with 7 bases identical to TRBD1. The CDR3 loop spans 13 amino acids. Looked up from germline, CDR1 is SGHTA and CDR2 is FQGNSA. The ends lost 6 bases at V and 3 bases at J; junction bases unmatched: 4.

The V and J genes are TRBV28 and TRBJ2-7, with TRBD1 identical over 7 bases. Germline V gives CDR1 MDHEN, CDR2 SYDVKM. Trimming took 6 bases from V and 2 from J; bases not matched to a gene: 7. The CDR3 totals 14 residues. The DNA of the CDR3 is TGTGCCAGCAGCCAACCGGGACAGACCTACGAGCAGTACTTC. As protein: CASSQPGQTYEQYF.

The chain carries TRBV6-2 or TRBV6-3 and TRBJ2-2, with D unresolved. Looked up from germline, CDR1 is MNHEY and CDR2 is SVGEGT. V was pared by 8 bases and J by 0 bases, with 13 bases between. The CDR3 totals 15 residues. For the CDR3, the DNA is TGTGCCAGCCGCCGAGGCGGCCCGAACACCGGGGAGCTGTTTTTT. Its protein is CASRRGGPNTGELFF.

This CDR3 reads CASTQLRLHNEQFF. CDR3 coding DNA: TGTGCCAGCACCCAGCTCAGGCTTCACAATGAGCAGTTCTTC. The chain combines TRBV2 with TRBJ2-1; no reliable D call. CDR1 and CDR2 from the germline V gene are SNHLY and FYNNEI. The CDR3 loop spans 14 amino acids. The V and J ends lost 7 bases and 5 bases respectively, with 15 bases between them.

The chain recombines TRBV6-5 with TRBJ2-7, with TRBD2 identical over 7 bases. The J segment lost 3 bases and the V segment lost 6 bases, leaving 8 bases of the junction unmatched. Germline V gene data show CDR1 as MNHEY and CDR2 as SVGAGI. CDR3 length equals 14 residues. The DNA for the CDR3 is TGTGCCAGCAGAGGCGGGAGAGACATCTACGAGCAGTACTTC. Protein sequence: CASRGGRDIYEQYF.

This sequence joins TRBV30 and TRBJ2-7; TRBD1 is a possible D gene (5 bases). V lost 0 bases to trimming and J lost 3 bases, with 12 bases between them. CDR1 and CDR2 from the germline V gene are GTSNPN and SVGIG (reference sequence). The CDR3 totals 14 residues. The CDR3 protein is CAWSVTGWGYEQYF. Here the CDR3 DNA reads TGTGCCTGGAGTGTAACAGGCTGGGGCTACGAGCAGTACTTC.

V is TRBV30 and J is TRBJ1-5; D gene ambiguous. V lost 1 base, J lost 0 bases, and 13 bases lay in between. Germline loops: CDR1 GTSNPN, CDR2 SVGIG (reference sequence). The CDR3 loop spans 16 amino acids. The chain's CDR3 is CAWSGALPNSNQPQHF. The CDR3 DNA sequence: TGTGCCTGGAGTGGGGCACTTCCAAATAGCAATCAGCCCCAGCATTTT.

The chain carries TRBV5-4 and TRBJ2-7; D possibly corresponds to TRBD2 (6 bases). The germline V gene has CDR1 SGHNT and CDR2 YYREEE (reference sequence). Trimming left V 2 bases short and J 4 bases short, with 10 bases between. The CDR3 has 13 residues. The CDR3 is CASSFISGYEQYF. The DNA of the CDR3 is TGTGCCAGCAGCTTCATCAGCGGGTACGAGCAGTACTTC.

This clone appeared a single time. The rearrangement links TRBV23-1 to TRBJ1-6; D remains unclear. TRBV23-1 is filed as an ORF, its function uncertain. The CDR3 consists of 18 residues. The V gene lost 0 bases and the J gene lost 7 bases, with 19 bases spanning the gap. CDR3 sequence reads: CASSQSLSPQTENSPLHF. In DNA, the CDR3 is TGCGCCAGCAGTCAATCTTTGTCGCCACAGACCGAAAATTCACCCCTCCACTTT.

The chain has TRBV12-5 and TRBJ2-2; the D gene is possibly TRBD2 (5 bases). Trimming removed 7 bases from V and 5 bases from J, with 17 bases in between. The CDR3 has 15 amino acids. Germline CDR1 reads LGHNT; CDR2 reads FRNRAP. The CDR3 loop reads CASAKERTGTGELFF. CDR3 in DNA: TGTGCTAGTGCCAAAGAAAGAACGGGGACCGGGGAGCTGTTTTTT.

The chain joins TRBV7-8 to TRBJ1-5, with D tentatively TRBD1 (5 bases). Germline CDR1 reads SGHVS; CDR2 reads FQNEAQ. The CDR3 spans 15 residues. V was clipped by 6 bases and J by 6 bases, with 18 bases between them. As DNA, the CDR3 is TGTGCCAGCAGGCCGGGGGACGGTTGGAGTCAGCCCCAGCATTTT. Residues: CASRPGDGWSQPQHF. Variable domain in full (rest from reference TRBV7-8 and TRBJ1-5): GAGVSQSPRYKVAKRGQDVALRCDPISGHVSLFWYQQALGQGPEFLTYFQNEAQLDKSGLPSDRFFAERPEGSVSTLKIQRTQQEDSAVYLCASRPGDGWSQPQHFGDGTRLSIL.

The chain joins TRBV5-6 to TRBJ1-1; TRBD1 matches at 9 bases. After removal of 2 bases from V and 9 bases from J, the junction contained 8 bases not matched to a gene. The CDR3 is 14 residues long. The germline V gene has CDR1 SGHDT and CDR2 YYEEEE. CDR3 sequence reads: CASSFQRDRAKAFF. For the CDR3, the DNA is TGTGCCAGCAGCTTCCAAAGGGACAGGGCGAAAGCTTTCTTT.

V and J are TRBV9 and TRBJ2-5, with TRBD2 matching 14 bases. There are 15 residues in the CDR3. V lost 4 bases to trimming and J lost 5 bases; unmatched junction nucleotides: 4. Germline-derived CDR1 and CDR2 are SGDLS and YYNGEE. In DNA, the CDR3 is TGTGCCAGCAGCCCCCGGACTAGCGGGAGGGAGACCCAGTACTTC. Its protein product is CASSPRTSGRETQYF.

This rearrangement joins TRBV19 to TRBJ2-7; 12 nucleotides line up with TRBD2. The CDR3 sequence is 14 residues long. Trimming took 5 bases from V and 4 from J; bases not matched to a gene: 3. Germline V lookup: CDR1 LNHDA, CDR2 SQIVND (reference sequence). This CDR3 is CASSPGLAGYEQYF. In DNA, the CDR3 is TGTGCCAGTAGTCCGGGACTAGCGGGTTACGAGCAGTACTTC.

This rearrangement joins TRBV6-5 to TRBJ1-3; D unresolved. Per the germline V gene, CDR1 is MNHEY and CDR2 is SVGAGI. V lost 3 bases and J lost 4, with 7 bases in between. This CDR3 has 13 residues. The CDR3 region has the DNA TGTGCCAGCAGTTATTTTGCGGGAAACACCATATATTTT. It translates to CASSYFAGNTIYF.

The J gene is TRBJ1-3, the V gene TRBV5-5; tentatively, D is TRBD1 (6 bases). The CDR3 sequence is 18 residues long. The V end was cut by 2 bases, the J end by 0 bases, with 18 bases between. Germline V gene data show CDR1 as SGHKS and CDR2 as YYEKEE (reference sequence). Here the CDR3 DNA reads TGTGCCAGCAGCTTCCGACAGGCCGCGTCAGGCTCTGGAAACACCATATATTTT. Protein product: CASSFRQAASGSGNTIYF.

The rearrangement joins TRBV11-1 to TRBJ1-6, with a tentative D call TRBD1 (5 bases). Germline CDR1 SGHAT, CDR2 FQDESV (reference sequence). This CDR3 region has 15 residues. Trimming took 2 bases from V and 6 from J, leaving 11 bases between them. CDR3 region: CASSLSGVVNSPLHF. The CDR3 bases are TGTGCCAGCAGCTTATCGGGGGTGGTTAATTCACCCCTCCACTTT.

The chain links TRBV6-5 to TRBJ1-5; TRBD1 matches 8 bases. Germline CDR1 MNHEY, CDR2 SVGAGI. The trim removed 7 bases at V and 7 bases at J, leaving 12 bases unmatched. CDR3 size: 15 residues. The CDR3 DNA is TGTGCCAGCACAACGGACAGGGCTGGAGGGCAGCCCCAGCATTTT. This encodes CASTTDRAGGQPQHF.

The rearrangement uses TRBV5-8 and TRBJ2-7; TRBD1 matches 9 bases. V lost 2 bases, J lost 5 bases, and 5 bases stayed unmatched. The CDR3 totals 14 residues. Germline CDR1 SGHTS, CDR2 YDEGEE. This CDR3 is CASSFRTGVDEQYF. The CDR3 coding sequence is TGTGCCAGCAGCTTCAGGACAGGGGTCGACGAGCAGTACTTC.

The rearrangement links TRBV10-2 to TRBJ1-5; 9 bases match TRBD1. This CDR3 has 14 residues. The junction had 6 bases not matched to a gene; V was cut back by 6 bases and J by 6 bases. Germline V gene sequence: CDR1 WSHSY, CDR2 SAAADI. The CDR3 nucleotides read TGCGCCAGCAGCCCCGGGACAGGGATTCAGCCCCAGCATTTT. Translated: CASSPGTGIQPQHF.

In this sample, this clone turned up once. CDR3 amino acids: CASSSDRYGGGRPQHF. For the CDR3, the DNA is TGTGCCAGCTCCTCGGACAGATATGGGGGTGGAAGGCCCCAGCATTTT. The chain couples TRBV18 to TRBJ1-5; maybe TRBD1 (6 bases). CDR1 and CDR2 from the germline V gene are KGHSH and LQKENI. This CDR3 is 16 amino acids long. Trimming took 6 bases from V and 9 from J, leaving 24 bases between them.

V gene TRBV29-1 combines with J gene TRBJ2-7; possibly TRBD1 for D (6 bases). This CDR3 has 12 residues. Per germline, CDR1 SQVTM and CDR2 ANQGSEA. V was shortened by 7 bases and J by 4 bases, with 14 bases between the two germline ends. CDR3 sequence: CSGEGQQYEQYF. In DNA, the CDR3 is TGCAGCGGGGAAGGACAGCAATACGAGCAGTACTTC.

In DNA, the CDR3 is TGTGCCAGCAGCTCGGGTGGACAGGGATACTATGGCTACACCTTC. As protein: CASSSGGQGYYGYTF. The V and J genes are TRBV5-4 and TRBJ1-2; 8 nucleotides align to TRBD1. CDR1 and CDR2 (germline): SGHNT, YYREEE (reference sequence). V gave up 3 bases and J gave up 3 bases; unmatched junction bases: 7. The CDR3 is made up of 15 amino acids.